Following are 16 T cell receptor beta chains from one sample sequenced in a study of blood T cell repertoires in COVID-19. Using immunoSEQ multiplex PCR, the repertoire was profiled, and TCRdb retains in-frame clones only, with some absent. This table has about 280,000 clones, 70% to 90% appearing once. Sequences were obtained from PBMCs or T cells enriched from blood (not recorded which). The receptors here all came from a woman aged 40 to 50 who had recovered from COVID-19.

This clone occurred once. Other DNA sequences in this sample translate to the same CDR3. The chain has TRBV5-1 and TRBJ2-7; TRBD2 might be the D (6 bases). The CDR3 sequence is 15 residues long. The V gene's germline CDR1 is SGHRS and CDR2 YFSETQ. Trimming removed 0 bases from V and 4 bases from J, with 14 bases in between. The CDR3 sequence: CASSLVGGGGYEQYF. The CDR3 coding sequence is TGCGCCAGCAGCTTGGTTGGGGGAGGTGGGTACGAGCAGTACTTC.

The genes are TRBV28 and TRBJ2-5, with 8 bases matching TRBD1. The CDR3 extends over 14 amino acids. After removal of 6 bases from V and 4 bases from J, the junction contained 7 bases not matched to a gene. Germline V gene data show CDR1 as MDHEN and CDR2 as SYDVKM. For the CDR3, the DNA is TGTGCCAGCAGCTGGGACAGGTCACGAGAGACCCAGTACTTC. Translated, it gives CASSWDRSRETQYF. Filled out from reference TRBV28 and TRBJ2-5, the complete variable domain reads DVKVTQSSRYLVKRTGEKVFLECVQDMDHENMFWYRQDPGLGLRLIYFSYDVKMKEKGDIPEGYSVSREKKERFSLILESASTNQTSMYLCASSWDRSRETQYFGPGTRLLVL.

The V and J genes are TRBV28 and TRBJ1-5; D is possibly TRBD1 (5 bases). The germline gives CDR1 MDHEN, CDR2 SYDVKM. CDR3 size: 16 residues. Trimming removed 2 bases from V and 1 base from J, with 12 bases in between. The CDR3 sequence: CASSLGGGGSNQPQHF. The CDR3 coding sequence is TGTGCCAGCAGTTTAGGCGGCGGGGGAAGCAATCAGCCCCAGCATTTT.

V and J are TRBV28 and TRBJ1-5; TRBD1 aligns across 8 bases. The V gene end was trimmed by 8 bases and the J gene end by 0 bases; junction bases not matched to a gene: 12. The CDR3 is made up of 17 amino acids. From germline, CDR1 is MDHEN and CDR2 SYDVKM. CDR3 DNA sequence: TGTGCCAGCCGGGCTGGGACAGGAGTTAATAGCAATCAGCCCCAGCATTTT. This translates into CASRAGTGVNSNQPQHF.

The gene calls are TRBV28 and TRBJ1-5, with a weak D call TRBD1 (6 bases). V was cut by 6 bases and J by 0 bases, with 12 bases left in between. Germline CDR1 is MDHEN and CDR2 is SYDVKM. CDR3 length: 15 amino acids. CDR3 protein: CASRPGTLSNQPQHF. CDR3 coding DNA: TGTGCCAGCAGACCCGGGACACTTAGCAATCAGCCCCAGCATTTT.

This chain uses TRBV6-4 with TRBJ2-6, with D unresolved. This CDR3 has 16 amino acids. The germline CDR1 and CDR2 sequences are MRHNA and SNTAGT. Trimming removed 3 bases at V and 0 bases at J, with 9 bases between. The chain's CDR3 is CASSDTGSSGANVLTF. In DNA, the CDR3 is TGTGCCAGCAGTGATACCGGTTCCTCTGGGGCCAACGTCCTGACTTTC.

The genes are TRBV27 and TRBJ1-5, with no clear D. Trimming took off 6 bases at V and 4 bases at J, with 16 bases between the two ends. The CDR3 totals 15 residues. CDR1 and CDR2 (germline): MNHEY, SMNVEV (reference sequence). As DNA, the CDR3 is TGTGCCAGCAGCGCCCTCGCGGGGAAGAATCAGCCCCAGCATTTT. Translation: CASSALAGKNQPQHF.

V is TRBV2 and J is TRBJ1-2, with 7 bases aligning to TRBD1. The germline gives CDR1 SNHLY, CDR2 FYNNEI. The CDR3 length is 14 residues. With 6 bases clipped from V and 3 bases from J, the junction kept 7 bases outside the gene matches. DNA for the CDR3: TGTGCCAGCAGGACACCCAGGGGGGACTATGGCTACACCTTC. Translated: CASRTPRGDYGYTF.

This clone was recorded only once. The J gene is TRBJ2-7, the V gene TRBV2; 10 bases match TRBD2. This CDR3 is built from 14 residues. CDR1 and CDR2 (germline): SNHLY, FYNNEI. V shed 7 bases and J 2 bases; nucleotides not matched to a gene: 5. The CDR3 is CASILLAGAYEQYF. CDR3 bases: TGTGCCAGCATCTTGCTAGCGGGAGCCTACGAGCAGTACTTC.

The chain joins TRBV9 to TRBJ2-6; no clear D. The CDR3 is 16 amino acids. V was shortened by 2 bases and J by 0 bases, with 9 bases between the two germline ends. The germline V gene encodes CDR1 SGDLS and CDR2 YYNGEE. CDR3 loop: CASSVGQDSGANVLTF. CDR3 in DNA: TGTGCCAGCAGCGTCGGTCAGGACTCTGGGGCCAACGTCCTGACTTTC.

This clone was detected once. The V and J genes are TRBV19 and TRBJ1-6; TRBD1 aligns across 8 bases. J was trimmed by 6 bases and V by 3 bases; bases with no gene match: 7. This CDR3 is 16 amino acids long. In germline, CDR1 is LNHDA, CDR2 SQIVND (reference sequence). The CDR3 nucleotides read TGTGCCAGTAGTATCCAGGGGGCGCCTGGTAATTCACCCCTCCACTTT. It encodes CASSIQGAPGNSPLHF.

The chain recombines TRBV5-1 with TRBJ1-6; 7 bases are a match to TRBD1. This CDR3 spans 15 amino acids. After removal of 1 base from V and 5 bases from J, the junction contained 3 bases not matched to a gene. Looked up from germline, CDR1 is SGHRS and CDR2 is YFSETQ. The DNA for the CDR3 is TGCGCCAGCAGCTTGCCCGGGACAGATAATTCACCCCTCCACTTT. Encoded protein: CASSLPGTDNSPLHF.

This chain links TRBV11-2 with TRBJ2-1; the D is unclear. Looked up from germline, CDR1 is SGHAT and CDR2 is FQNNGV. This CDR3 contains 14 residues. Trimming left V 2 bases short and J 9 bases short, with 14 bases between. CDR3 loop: CASSLPRILSEQFF. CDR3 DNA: TGTGCCAGCAGCTTACCGAGAATCCTTTCTGAGCAGTTCTTC.

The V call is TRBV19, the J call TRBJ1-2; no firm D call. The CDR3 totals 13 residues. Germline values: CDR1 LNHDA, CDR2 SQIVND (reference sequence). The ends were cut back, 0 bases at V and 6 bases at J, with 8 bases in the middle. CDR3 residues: CASSIEPGDGYTF. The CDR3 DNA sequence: TGTGCCAGTAGTATAGAACCCGGGGATGGCTACACCTTC.

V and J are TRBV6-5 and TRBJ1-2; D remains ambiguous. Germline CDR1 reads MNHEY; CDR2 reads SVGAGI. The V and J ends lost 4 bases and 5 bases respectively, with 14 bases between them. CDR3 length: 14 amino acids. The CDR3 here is CASSWSRGGYGYTF. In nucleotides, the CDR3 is TGTGCCAGCAGTTGGTCACGGGGAGGGTATGGCTACACCTTC.

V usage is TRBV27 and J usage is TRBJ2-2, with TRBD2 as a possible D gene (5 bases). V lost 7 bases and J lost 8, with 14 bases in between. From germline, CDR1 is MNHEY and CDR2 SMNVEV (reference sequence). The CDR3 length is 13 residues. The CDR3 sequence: CASTEGRAGELFF. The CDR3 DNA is TGTGCCAGCACAGAGGGCCGGGCGGGGGAGCTGTTTTTT.